This entry features one T cell receptor beta chain sequence. Its antigen remains unidentified. The record originates from a study of CD8 T cells in Susac syndrome. Regarding the study as a whole: The study conceded that its TCR sequencing and HLA analysis involved relatively few individuals.

An input of roughly 0.5 to 1 ug of RNA was subjected to reverse transcription using random hexamers. Multiplex immunoSEQ PCR targeted 54 Vbeta and 13 Jbeta TCR beta segments. TCRdb independently ran MiXCR on the immunoSEQ multiplex PCR reads; one entry per CDR3 protein. The table records roughly 130,000 distinct CDR3 sequences, over 90% of them present only once. From blood CD8+ and CD4+ T cells, the TCR beta chain was sequenced. Negative magnetic isolation gave CD8+ and CD4+ cells; FACS enriched CD8+ TEMRA. V was clipped by 5 bases and J by 3 bases; unmatched bases: 9. The CDR3 totals 15 residues. CDR1 and CDR2 (germline): DFQATT, SNEGSKA (reference sequence).

Sample: CD4+ T cells from PBMCs. This TCR was sampled from a human donor in good health. This sequence joins TRBV20-1 and TRBJ2-7; TRBD1 matches at 11 bases. CDR3 in amino acids: CSAYSGTGGGYEQYF. CDR3 in DNA: TGCAGTGCTTACTCCGGGACAGGGGGAGGCTACGAGCAGTACTTC.